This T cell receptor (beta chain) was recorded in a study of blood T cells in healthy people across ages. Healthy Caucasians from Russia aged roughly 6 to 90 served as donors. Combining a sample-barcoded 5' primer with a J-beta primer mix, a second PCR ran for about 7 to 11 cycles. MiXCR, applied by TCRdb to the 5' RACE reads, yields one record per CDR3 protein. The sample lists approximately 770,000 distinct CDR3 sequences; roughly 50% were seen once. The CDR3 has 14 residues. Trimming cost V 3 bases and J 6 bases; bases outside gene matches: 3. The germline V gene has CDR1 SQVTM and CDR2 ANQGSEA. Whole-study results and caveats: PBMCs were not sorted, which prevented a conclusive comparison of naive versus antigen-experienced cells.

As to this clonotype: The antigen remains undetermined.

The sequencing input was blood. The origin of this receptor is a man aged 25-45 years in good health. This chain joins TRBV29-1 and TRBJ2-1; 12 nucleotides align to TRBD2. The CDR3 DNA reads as TGCAGCGTTGACCCTAGCGGGGGGGCCAATGAGCAGTTCTTC. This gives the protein CSVDPSGGANEQFF.